Given below is one TCR beta chain in context. Its antigen is not identified. The data belong to a study of T cells in narcolepsy. At the level of the study: Donors had narcolepsy type 1 or type 2, or were healthy controls.

Whole-study findings and limits: Blood of same and different patients, but not healthy controls, reportedly held recurring autoreactive clonotypes. Same-patient CSF and blood CD4+ T cell clonotypes included HCRT-specific and TRIB2-specific autoreactive ones. In some patient and control memory CD4+ samples, autoreactive clones were absent.

V gave up 6 bases and J gave up 0 bases, with 13 bases separating them. CDR1 is MNHEY and CDR2 is SVGAGI in the germline V gene. CDR3 length: 15 residues. Libraries were prepared by immunoSEQ multiplex PCR; TCRdb keeps only in-frame clonotypes and omits some of them. The data show about 33,000 clones, about 84% seen once. Sequenced material: CD45RA- memory CD4+ T cells from PBMCs. This clonotype was obtained from a human donor with narcolepsy. V and J are TRBV6-5 and TRBJ2-3; weak D call: TRBD1 (7 bases). CDR3 nucleotide sequence: TGTGCCAGCAGCCGGACAGGACTAAGCACAGATACGCAGTATTTT. As protein: CASSRTGLSTDTQYF.